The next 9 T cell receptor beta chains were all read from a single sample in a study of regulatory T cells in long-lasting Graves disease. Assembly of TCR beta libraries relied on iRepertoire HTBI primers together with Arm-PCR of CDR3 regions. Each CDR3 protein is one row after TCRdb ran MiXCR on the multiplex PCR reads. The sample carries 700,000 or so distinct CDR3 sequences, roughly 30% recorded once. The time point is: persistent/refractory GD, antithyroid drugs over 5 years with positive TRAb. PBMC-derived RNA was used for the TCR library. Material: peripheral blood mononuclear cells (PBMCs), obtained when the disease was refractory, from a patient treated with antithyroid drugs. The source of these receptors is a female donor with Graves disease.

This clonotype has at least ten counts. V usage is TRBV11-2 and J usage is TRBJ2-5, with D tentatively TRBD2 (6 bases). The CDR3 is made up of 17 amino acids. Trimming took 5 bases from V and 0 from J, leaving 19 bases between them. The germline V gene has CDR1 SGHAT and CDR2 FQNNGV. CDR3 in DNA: TGTGCCAGCAGCCCCCCCGGGAGTGGGGGGTACCAAGAGACCCAGTACTTC. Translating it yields CASSPPGSGGYQETQYF.

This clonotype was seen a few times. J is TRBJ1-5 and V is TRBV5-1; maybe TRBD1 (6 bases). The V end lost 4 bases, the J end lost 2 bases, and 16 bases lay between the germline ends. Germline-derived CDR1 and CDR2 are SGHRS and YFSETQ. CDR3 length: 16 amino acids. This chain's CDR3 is CASSLGGLGGNQPQHF. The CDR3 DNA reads TGCGCCAGCAGCCTCGGGGGGCTGGGGGGCAATCAGCCCCAGCATTTT.

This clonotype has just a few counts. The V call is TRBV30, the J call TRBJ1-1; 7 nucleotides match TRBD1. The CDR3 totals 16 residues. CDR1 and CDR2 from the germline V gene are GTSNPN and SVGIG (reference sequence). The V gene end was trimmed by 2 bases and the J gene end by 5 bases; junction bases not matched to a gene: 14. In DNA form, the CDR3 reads TGTGCCTGGAGTAAAAGCGACAGGGTGGTGGGAACTGAAGCTTTCTTT. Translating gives CAWSKSDRVVGTEAFF.

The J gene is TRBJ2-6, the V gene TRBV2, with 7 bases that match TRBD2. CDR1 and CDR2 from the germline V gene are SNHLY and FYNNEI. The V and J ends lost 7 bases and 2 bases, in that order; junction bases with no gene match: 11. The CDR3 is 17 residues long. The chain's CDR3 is CASTPLGGSAGANVLTF. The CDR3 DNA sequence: TGTGCCAGCACCCCCCTCGGGGGGTCAGCTGGGGCCAACGTCCTGACTTTC.

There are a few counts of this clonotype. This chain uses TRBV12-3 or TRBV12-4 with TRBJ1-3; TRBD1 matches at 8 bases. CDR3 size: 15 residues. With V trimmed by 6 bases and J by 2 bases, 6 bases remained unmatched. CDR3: CASSHRGGPGNTIYF. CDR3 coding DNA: TGTGCCAGCAGCCACAGGGGGGGGCCTGGAAACACCATATATTTT.

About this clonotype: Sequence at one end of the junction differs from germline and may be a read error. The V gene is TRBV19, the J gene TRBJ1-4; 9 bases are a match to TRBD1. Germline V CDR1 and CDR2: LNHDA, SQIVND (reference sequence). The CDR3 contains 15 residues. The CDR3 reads CVSSPPGQGMEKLFF. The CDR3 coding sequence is TGTGTCAGTAGTCCTCCGGGACAGGGCATGGAAAAACTGTTTTTT.

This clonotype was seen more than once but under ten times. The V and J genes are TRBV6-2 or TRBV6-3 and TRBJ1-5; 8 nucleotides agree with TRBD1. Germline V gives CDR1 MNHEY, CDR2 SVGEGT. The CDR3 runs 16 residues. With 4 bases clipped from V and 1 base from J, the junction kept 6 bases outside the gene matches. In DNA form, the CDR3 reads TGTGCCAGCAGTTTCTCGACAGGGGCAAGCAATCAGCCCCAGCATTTT. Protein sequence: CASSFSTGASNQPQHF.

In DNA form, the CDR3 reads TGCAGTGCTAGAGTACAGGGGTCTGGCTACACCTTC. Residues: CSARVQGSGYTF. The chain has TRBV20-1 and TRBJ1-2, with 7 nucleotides matching TRBD1. Germline V gene data show CDR1 as DFQATT and CDR2 as SNEGSKA (reference sequence). V was pared by 1 base and J by 7 bases, with 3 bases of the junction left unmatched. The CDR3 extends over 12 amino acids.

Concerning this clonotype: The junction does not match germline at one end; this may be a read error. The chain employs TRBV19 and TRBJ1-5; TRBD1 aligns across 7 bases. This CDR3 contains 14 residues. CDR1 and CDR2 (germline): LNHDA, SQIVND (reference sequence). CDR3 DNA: TGTGCCAGTAGTATCCGGGACAGCAATCAGCCCCGGCATTTT. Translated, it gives CASSIRDSNQPRHF.